What follows are 18 T cell receptor beta chains derived from one specimen sequenced in a study of blood T cell repertoires in COVID-19. Sequencing used immunoSEQ multiplex PCR; TCRdb keeps in-frame clones, though not all of them. The sample comprises about 60,000 clones, roughly 84% of which are singletons, and roughly 16% rests with the top ten. Material for sequencing was peripheral blood. The receptors were gathered from a man between 60 and 75 years old with COVID-19, enrolled during active disease.

This clone is a singleton in its sample. V is TRBV18 and J is TRBJ1-2; tentative D call: TRBD1 (5 bases). Germline CDR1 reads KGHSH; CDR2 reads LQKENI. There are 14 residues in the CDR3. V was pared by 6 bases and J by 4 bases, with 15 bases between. The CDR3 nucleotides are TGTGCCAGCTCGAACGATATGGGACTCTATGGCTACACCTTC. Translated, it gives CASSNDMGLYGYTF.

The chain couples TRBV3-1 (or the pseudogene TRBV3-2) to TRBJ1-4; 7 bases fit TRBD1. The CDR3 runs to 14 residues. Germline loops: CDR1 LGHDT, CDR2 YNNKEL (reference sequence). The trim removed 4 bases at V and 8 bases at J, leaving 7 bases unmatched. CDR3 nucleotide sequence: TGTGCCAGCAGCCGAGGACAGGTTGTGGAAAAACTGTTTTTT. Its protein is CASSRGQVVEKLFF.

The J gene is TRBJ1-2, the V gene TRBV7-2, with TRBD1 matching 8 bases. CDR1 is SGHTA, CDR2 FQGNSA, per germline. The trim removed 5 bases at V and 5 bases at J, leaving 10 bases unmatched. The CDR3 runs 15 residues. The CDR3 reads CASSPGVQGGYGYTF. Here the CDR3 DNA reads TGTGCCAGCAGCCCCGGCGTACAGGGGGGTTATGGCTACACCTTC.

The rearrangement joins TRBV7-3 to TRBJ2-1; D gene unclear. The germline V and J ends were trimmed by 5 bases and 5 bases, with 10 bases remaining between them. Germline lookup yields CDR1 SGHTA and CDR2 FQGTGA. This CDR3 has 13 amino acids. The CDR3 sequence is CASSRGANNEQFF. The CDR3 nucleotides read TGTGCCAGCAGCCGAGGCGCGAACAATGAGCAGTTCTTC.

This clone showed up just a few times. The chain joins TRBV3-1 (or the pseudogene TRBV3-2) to TRBJ2-3; 8 positions match TRBD2. The germline CDR1 and CDR2 sequences are LGHDT and YNNKEL (reference sequence). There are 17 residues in the CDR3. After removal of 1 base from V and 4 bases from J, the junction contained 10 bases not matched to a gene. The CDR3 DNA sequence: TGTGCCAGCAGCCAAGTCCGGGGGGCAGCGGGAGCAGATACGCAGTATTTT. It encodes CASSQVRGAAGADTQYF.

This clone has just one count. The chain is built from TRBV6-5 and TRBJ2-2; D remains ambiguous. Trimming removed 7 bases from V and 5 bases from J, with 11 bases in between. The CDR3 length is 13 residues. CDR1 MNHEY and CDR2 SVGAGI come from the germline V gene. Here the CDR3 reads CASKPETTGELFF. CDR3 bases: TGTGCCAGCAAACCGGAGACGACCGGGGAGCTGTTTTTT.

The chain employs TRBV11-2 and TRBJ2-7, with a possible D match to TRBD1 (6 bases). The CDR3 consists of 19 residues. V was clipped by 3 bases and J by 3 bases, with 27 bases between them. Germline loops: CDR1 SGHAT, CDR2 FQNNGV. The CDR3 here is CASSFNRDKREGVRYEQYF. The CDR3 region has the DNA TGTGCCAGCAGCTTCAACCGGGACAAAAGAGAGGGGGTCCGCTACGAGCAGTACTTC.

This chain uses TRBV18 with TRBJ1-1; tentatively, D is TRBD1 (6 bases). The length of the CDR3 is 13 residues. Germline CDR1 is KGHSH and CDR2 is LQKENI. The ends were cut back, 9 bases at V and 3 bases at J, with 14 bases in the middle. Here the CDR3 DNA reads TGTGCCAGTAACAGGGCCCCAGACACTGAAGCTTTCTTT. Translating gives CASNRAPDTEAFF. Drawing the rest from reference TRBV18 and TRBJ1-1, the complete variable domain is NAGVMQNPRHLVRRRGQEARLRCSPMKGHSHVYWYRQLPEEGLKFMVYLQKENIIDESGMPKERFSAEFPKEGPSILRIQQVVRGDSAAYFCASNRAPDTEAFFGQGTRLTVV.

This rearrangement joins TRBV3-1 (or the pseudogene TRBV3-2) to TRBJ1-6, with 7 nucleotides matching TRBD1. Germline assignment: CDR1 LGHDT and CDR2 YNNKEL (reference sequence). CDR3 size: 12 residues. The V segment lost 4 bases and the J segment 12 bases; nucleotides outside the gene matches: 3. CDR3 in amino acids: CASSRTGIPLHF. The CDR3 nucleotides read TGTGCCAGCAGCCGGACAGGCATACCCCTCCACTTT.

The gene calls are TRBV27 and TRBJ2-4; 8 bases fit TRBD1. Losses at the gene ends were 5 bases for V and 3 bases for J; bases not matched to a gene: 3. The CDR3 has 14 residues. CDR1 is MNHEY and CDR2 is SMNVEV in the germline V gene (reference sequence). DNA for the CDR3: TGTGCCAGCAGTCCGGGACAGGACAAAAACATTCAGTACTTC. As protein: CASSPGQDKNIQYF.

This clone showed up just a few times. The chain joins TRBV2 to TRBJ1-6, with TRBD1 matching over 8 bases. V was clipped by 8 bases and J by 6 bases; unmatched bases: 6. The germline CDR1 and CDR2 sequences are SNHLY and FYNNEI. The CDR3 totals 14 residues. Here the CDR3 reads CASQLGQVNSPLHF. The CDR3 DNA is TGTGCCAGCCAACTGGGACAGGTTAATTCACCCCTCCACTTT.

The rearrangement uses TRBV5-6 and TRBJ2-3; D remains unclear. This CDR3 comprises 13 residues. Trimming stripped 2 bases from V and 0 bases from J, with 4 bases between. CDR1 and CDR2 from the germline V gene are SGHDT and YYEEEE. CDR3: CASSLTSTDTQYF. In nucleotides, the CDR3 is TGTGCCAGCAGCTTAACTAGCACAGATACGCAGTATTTT.

This CDR3 is CASSSRTGEWTEAFF. CDR3 in DNA: TGCGCCAGCAGCTCACGGACAGGGGAATGGACTGAAGCTTTCTTT. The J gene is TRBJ1-1, the V gene TRBV5-1, with 9 bases that match TRBD1. The CDR3 totals 15 residues. The germline V gene has CDR1 SGHRS and CDR2 YFSETQ. The V segment lost 3 bases and the J segment 5 bases; nucleotides outside the gene matches: 8. Complete variable domain (other parts from reference TRBV5-1 and TRBJ1-1): KAGVTQTPRYLIKTRGQQVTLSCSPISGHRSVSWYQQTPGQGLQFLFEYFSETQRNKGNFPGRFSGRQFSNSRSEMNVSTLELGDSALYLCASSSRTGEWTEAFFGQGTRLTVV.

The V call is TRBV7-2, the J call TRBJ2-3; weak D call: TRBD2 (5 bases). This CDR3 has 14 residues. CDR1 and CDR2 (germline): SGHTA, FQGNSA. The V gene lost 5 bases and the J gene lost 0 bases, with 9 bases spanning the gap. CDR3 nucleotide sequence: TGTGCCAGCAGCCCGACTACTAGCACAGATACGCAGTATTTT. Protein: CASSPTTSTDTQYF. Filled out from reference TRBV7-2 and TRBJ2-3, the complete variable domain reads GAGVSQSPSNKVTEKGKDVELRCDPISGHTALYWYRQSLGQGLEFLIYFQGNSAPDKSGLPSDRFSAERTGGSVSTLTIQRTQQEDSAVYLCASSPTTSTDTQYFGPGTRLTVL.

V usage is TRBV6-5 and J usage is TRBJ1-3, with 9 positions matching TRBD1. The V gene's germline CDR1 is MNHEY and CDR2 SVGAGI. This CDR3 spans 16 amino acids. With V trimmed by 0 bases and J by 4 bases, 4 bases remained unmatched. The CDR3 DNA reads as TGTGCCAGCAGTTACTCCGAAACAGGGGGCGGAAACACCATATATTTT. It yields the protein CASSYSETGGGNTIYF.

This clone was seen just once. V gene TRBV5-1 combines with J gene TRBJ2-3; 10 nucleotides line up with TRBD2. With V trimmed by 4 bases and J by 3 bases, 8 bases remained unmatched. The V gene's germline CDR1 is SGHRS and CDR2 YFSETQ. CDR3 length: 16 residues. Written as DNA, the CDR3 is TGCGCCAGCAGCCCGGTTATGACTAGCGGGACAGATACGCAGTATTTT. This codes for CASSPVMTSGTDTQYF.

The chain is built from TRBV10-2 and TRBJ1-2, with D possibly being TRBD1 (5 bases). V was cut by 6 bases and J by 4 bases, with 12 bases left in between. Germline CDR1 reads WSHSY; CDR2 reads SAAADI. The CDR3 sequence is 13 residues long. The CDR3 here is CASRLGGGYGYTF. The CDR3 DNA follows: TGCGCCAGCAGACTCGGGGGTGGCTATGGCTACACCTTC.

The chain employs TRBV6-5 and TRBJ1-1, with D perhaps TRBD1 (6 bases). The V gene's germline CDR1 is MNHEY and CDR2 SVGAGI. The length of the CDR3 is 12 residues. Trimming removed 8 bases at V and 4 bases at J, with 11 bases between. The CDR3 spells CASQGGGTEAFF. The DNA for the CDR3 is TGTGCCAGCCAAGGGGGGGGCACTGAAGCTTTCTTT.